This TCR beta chain was observed in a study of blood T cell repertoires in COVID-19. Study-level background: From the United States, Italy and Spain came samples of acute and convalescent COVID-19. Sources were T cells, B-cell-depleted T cells, or PBMCs; the material itself was cDNA or gDNA.

This CDR3 spans 13 amino acids. Germline V gene lookup returns CDR1 MNHEY and CDR2 SMNVEV (reference sequence). Trimming took off 10 bases at V and 0 bases at J, with 10 bases between the two ends. As originally analysed: Quantification of nucleated cells was approximated via reference gene primer amplification. The method was immunoSEQ multiplex PCR; TCRdb's version includes in-frame clones alone and lacks a portion of them. The V and J calls and clone size come from that table; D and trimming were worked out from the DNA. The sample has around 250,000 clones, approximately 80% seen once. This clonotype was sampled from a man aged 25-45 years who had recovered from COVID-19. The chain carries TRBV27 and TRBJ1-3; weak D call: TRBD1 (6 bases). Sequences were obtained from peripheral blood. This CDR3 reads CATRGFSGNTIYF. For the CDR3, the DNA is TGTGCCACCAGGGGCTTCTCTGGAAACACCATATATTTT.